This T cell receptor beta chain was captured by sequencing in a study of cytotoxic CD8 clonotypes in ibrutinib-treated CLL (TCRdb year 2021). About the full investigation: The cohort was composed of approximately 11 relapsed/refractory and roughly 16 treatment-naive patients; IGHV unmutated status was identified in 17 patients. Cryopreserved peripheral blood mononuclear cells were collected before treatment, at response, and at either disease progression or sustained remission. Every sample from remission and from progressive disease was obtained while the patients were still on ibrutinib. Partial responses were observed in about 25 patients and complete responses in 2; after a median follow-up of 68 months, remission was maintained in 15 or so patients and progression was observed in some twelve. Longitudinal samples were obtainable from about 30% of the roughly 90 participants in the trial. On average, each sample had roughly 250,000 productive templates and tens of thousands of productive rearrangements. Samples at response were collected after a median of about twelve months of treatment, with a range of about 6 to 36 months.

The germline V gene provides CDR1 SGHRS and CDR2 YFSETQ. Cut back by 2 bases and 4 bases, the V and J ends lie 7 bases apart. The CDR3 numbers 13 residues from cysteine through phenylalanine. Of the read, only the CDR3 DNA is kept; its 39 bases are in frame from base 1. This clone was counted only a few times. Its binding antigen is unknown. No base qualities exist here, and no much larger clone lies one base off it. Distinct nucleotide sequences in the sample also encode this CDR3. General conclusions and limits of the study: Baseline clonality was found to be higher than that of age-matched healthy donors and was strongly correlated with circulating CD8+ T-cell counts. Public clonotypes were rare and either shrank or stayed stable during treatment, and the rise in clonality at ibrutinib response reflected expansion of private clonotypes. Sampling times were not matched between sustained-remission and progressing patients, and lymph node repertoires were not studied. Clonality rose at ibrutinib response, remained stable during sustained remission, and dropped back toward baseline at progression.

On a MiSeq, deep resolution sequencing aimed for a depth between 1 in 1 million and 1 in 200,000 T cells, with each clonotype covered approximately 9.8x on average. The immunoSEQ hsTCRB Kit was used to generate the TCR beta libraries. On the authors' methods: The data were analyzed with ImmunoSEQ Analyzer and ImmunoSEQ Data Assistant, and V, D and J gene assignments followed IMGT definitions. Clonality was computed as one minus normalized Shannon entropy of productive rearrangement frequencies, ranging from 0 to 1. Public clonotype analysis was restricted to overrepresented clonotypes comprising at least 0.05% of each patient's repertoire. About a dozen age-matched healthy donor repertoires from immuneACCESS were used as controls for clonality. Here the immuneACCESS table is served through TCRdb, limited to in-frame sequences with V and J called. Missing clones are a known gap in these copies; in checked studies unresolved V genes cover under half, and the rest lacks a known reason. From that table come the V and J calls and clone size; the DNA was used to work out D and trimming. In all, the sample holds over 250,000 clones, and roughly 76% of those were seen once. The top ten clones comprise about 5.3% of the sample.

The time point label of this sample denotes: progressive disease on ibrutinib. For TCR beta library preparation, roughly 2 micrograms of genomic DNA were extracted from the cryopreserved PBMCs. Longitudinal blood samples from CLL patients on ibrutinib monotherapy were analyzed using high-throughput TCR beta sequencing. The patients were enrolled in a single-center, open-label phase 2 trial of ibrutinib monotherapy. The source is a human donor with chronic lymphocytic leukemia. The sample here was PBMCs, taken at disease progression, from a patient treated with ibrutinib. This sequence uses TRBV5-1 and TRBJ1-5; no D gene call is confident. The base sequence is TGCGCCAGCAGCTTATCTGGGAATCAGCCCCAGCATTTT. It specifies CASSLSGNQPQHF.